Following are 5 T cell receptor beta chains from one sample sequenced in a study of immune heterogeneity within non-small cell lung tumors. CDR3 of TCR beta was amplified by multiplex PCR that used 32 V and 13 J primers. One entry per CDR3 protein, called by TCRdb with MiXCR from the multiplex PCR reads. Here the sample spans roughly 20,000 distinct CDR3 sequences, around 30% being singletons. Bulk tumor genomic DNA (600 ng per sample) served as template. Surgical sampling yielded several biopsies per primary tumor (spaced far apart). Patients underwent curative surgery for untreated, newly diagnosed non-small cell lung cancer. Sequences were obtained from lung tumor tissue. The receptor source for this set is a man in his forties with non-small cell lung cancer.

Concerning this clonotype: A much larger clone is a single base away; this may be a read error. The chain combines TRBV19 with TRBJ2-7, with D perhaps TRBD1 or TRBD2 (7 bases each). Per the germline V gene, CDR1 is LNHDA and CDR2 is SQIVND (reference sequence). The CDR3 covers 16 residues. The V and J ends lost 5 bases and 5 bases respectively, with 22 bases between them. DNA for the CDR3: TGTGCCAGTAGTCCCTGGGGAGGGGGCACTACCCACGAGCAGTACTTC. Translation gives CASSPWGGGTTHEQYF. The variable domain in full, completed from reference TRBV19 and TRBJ2-7, reads DGGITQSPKYLFRKEGQNVTLSCEQNLNHDAMYWYRQDPGQGLRLIYYSQIVNDFQKGDIAEGYSVSREKKESFPLTVTSAQKNPTAFYLCASSPWGGGTTHEQYFGPGTRLTVT.

The chain employs TRBV5-6 and TRBJ2-7; D may be TRBD1 (5 bases). The CDR3 has 18 residues. CDR1 and CDR2 (germline): SGHDT, YYEEEE. V was clipped by 1 base and J by 2 bases, with 22 bases between them. The CDR3 loop is CASSLLNRPGQGPYEQYF. The CDR3, as DNA: TGTGCCAGCAGCTTGCTTAATCGTCCAGGGCAGGGCCCCTACGAGCAGTACTTC. The entire variable domain, with the rest obtained from reference TRBV5-6 and TRBJ2-7, is as follows: DAGVTQSPTHLIKTRGQQVTLRCSPKSGHDTVSWYQQALGQGPQFIFQYYEEEERQRGNFPDRFSGHQFPNYSSELNVNALLLGDSALYLCASSLLNRPGQGPYEQYFGPGTRLTVT.

At least ten counts were recorded for this clonotype. This chain connects TRBV6-1 to TRBJ2-1, with TRBD2 identical over 10 bases. Germline V lookup: CDR1 MNHNS, CDR2 SASEGT. This CDR3 has 16 amino acids. The trim removed 5 bases at V and 4 bases at J, leaving 8 bases unmatched. Here the CDR3 reads CASSLNGLAAYNEQFF. The CDR3 DNA reads TGTGCCAGCAGTTTAAACGGACTAGCGGCGTACAATGAGCAGTTCTTC.

As to this clonotype: A clone one base away is much larger, so this may be a read error. The V gene is TRBV6-5, the J gene TRBJ2-7; unclear D gene. The CDR3 is 14 amino acids. Trimming removed 2 bases from V and 4 bases from J, with 12 bases in between. Germline V gives CDR1 MNHEY, CDR2 SVGAGI. CDR3 protein: CASSYENRAYEQYF. The CDR3 region has the DNA TGTGCCAGCAGTTACGAGAACCGGGCGTACGAGCAGTACTTC.

Comments on this clonotype: A much larger clone lies a single base off, so this may be a read error. This sequence joins TRBV6-2 or TRBV6-3 and TRBJ1-2, with a possible D match to TRBD1 (5 bases). The CDR3 runs to 13 residues. Germline V gives CDR1 MNHEY, CDR2 SVGEGT. CDR3 DNA: TGTGTGAGAGGCAGGGATCTCATATATGGCTACACCTTC. The encoded protein is CVRGRDLIYGYTF.